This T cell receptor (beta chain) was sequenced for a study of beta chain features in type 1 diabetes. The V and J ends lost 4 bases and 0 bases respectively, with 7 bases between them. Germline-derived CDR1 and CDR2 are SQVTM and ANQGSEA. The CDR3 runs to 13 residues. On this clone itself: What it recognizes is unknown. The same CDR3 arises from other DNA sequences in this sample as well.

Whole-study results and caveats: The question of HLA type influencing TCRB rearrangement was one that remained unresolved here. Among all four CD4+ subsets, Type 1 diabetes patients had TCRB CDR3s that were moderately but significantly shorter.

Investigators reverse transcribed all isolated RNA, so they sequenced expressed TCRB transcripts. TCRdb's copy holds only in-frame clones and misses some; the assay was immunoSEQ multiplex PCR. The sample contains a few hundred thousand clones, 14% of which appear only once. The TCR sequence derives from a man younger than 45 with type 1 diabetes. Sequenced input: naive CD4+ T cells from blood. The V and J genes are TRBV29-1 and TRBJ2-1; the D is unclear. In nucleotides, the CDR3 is TGCAGCGTTGTACTTTCCTCCTACAATGAGCAGTTCTTC. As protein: CSVVLSSYNEQFF.